This T cell receptor beta chain was observed in a study of vaccination and CD4 T cells after COVID-19. Treatment denoted: roughly ten-day PBMC culture with coronavirus spike peptide pools or control peptides (ViraFEST assay). About this clonotype itself: The antigen remains unidentified.

Sequencing of DNA taken from cultured CD4+ T cells relied on the Oncomine TCR Beta short-read assay. TCRdb passed the PCR reads through MiXCR, listing each CDR3 protein once. Among under 15,000 distinct CDR3 sequences listed, approximately 54% were seen once. The CDR3 spans 12 residues. V was shortened by 10 bases and J by 8 bases, with 17 bases between the two germline ends. CDR1 is MNHEY and CDR2 is SVGEGT in the germline V gene. This TCR was recovered from a human donor with COVID-19. This chain connects TRBV6-2 or TRBV6-3 to TRBJ1-2; a possible D gene is TRBD1 (5 bases). The sequencing here drew on cultured CD4+ T cells from blood, taken after SARS-CoV-2 vaccination. In DNA, the CDR3 is TGTGCCAACGCCCCGGGGCCCGGAGGCTACACCTTC. As protein: CANAPGPGGYTF.